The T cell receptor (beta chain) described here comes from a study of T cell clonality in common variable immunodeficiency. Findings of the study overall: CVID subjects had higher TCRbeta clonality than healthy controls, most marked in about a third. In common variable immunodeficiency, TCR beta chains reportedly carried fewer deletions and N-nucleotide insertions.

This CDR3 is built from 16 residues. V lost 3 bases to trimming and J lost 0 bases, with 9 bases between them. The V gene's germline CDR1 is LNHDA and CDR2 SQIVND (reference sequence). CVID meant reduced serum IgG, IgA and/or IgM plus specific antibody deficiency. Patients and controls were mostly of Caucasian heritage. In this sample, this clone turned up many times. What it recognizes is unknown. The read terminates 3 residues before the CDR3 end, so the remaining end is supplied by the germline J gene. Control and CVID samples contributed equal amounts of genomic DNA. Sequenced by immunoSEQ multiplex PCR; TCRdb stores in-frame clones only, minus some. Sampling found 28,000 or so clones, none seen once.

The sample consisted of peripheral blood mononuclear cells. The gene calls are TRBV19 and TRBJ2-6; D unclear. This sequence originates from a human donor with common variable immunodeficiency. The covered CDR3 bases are TGTGCCAGTAGTATTTTTGACAACTCTGGGGCCAACGTC. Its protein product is CASSIFDNSGANV. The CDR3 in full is CASSIFDNSGANVLTF.